These 9 T cell receptor beta chains share one sample of origin, sequenced in a study of T cells in Graves' hyperthyroidism and ophthalmopathy. Amplified regions were TCR beta CDR3 sequences from RNA transcripts. An initial round of RT-PCR targeting the TCR CDR3 relied on the HTBI primer set. TCRdb analysed the multiplex PCR reads with MiXCR anew, one entry per CDR3 protein. The sample lists 300,000 to 350,000 distinct CDR3 sequences; roughly 18% were seen once. Sample: blood. The source of these receptors is a woman aged 45 to 65 with Graves' hyperthyroidism.

This clonotype was recorded at least ten times. The CDR3 sequence is CASSQDVGSFTNIQYF. CDR3 nucleotide sequence: TGTGCCAGCAGCCAAGATGTAGGCTCATTCACCAACATTCAGTACTTC. The rearrangement uses TRBV4-2 and TRBJ2-4, with D hard to call. The CDR3 length is 16 residues. Trimming removed 0 bases from V and 7 bases from J, with 16 bases in between. CDR1 and CDR2 (germline): LGHNA, YNFKEQ.

This clonotype was detected ten times or more. CDR3 nucleotide sequence: TGTGCCAGCAGCCCGTGGGAGGGGGACTATGGCTACACCTTC. Translation gives CASSPWEGDYGYTF. The rearrangement links TRBV9 to TRBJ1-2, with TRBD1 as a possible D gene (6 bases). This CDR3 region has 14 residues. Germline CDR1 SGDLS, CDR2 YYNGEE. V lost 4 bases, J lost 3 bases, and 13 bases lay in between.

In its sample, this clonotype was seen a few times. In DNA, the CDR3 is TGCGCCAGCAGCTCTGACAGGGGGCTTAGGACCGGGGAGCTGTTTTTT. Protein product: CASSSDRGLRTGELFF. The V gene is TRBV5-1, the J gene TRBJ2-2; 10 positions agree with TRBD1. V was pared by 3 bases and J by 5 bases, with 7 bases of the junction left unmatched. This CDR3 region has 16 residues. Germline assignment: CDR1 SGHRS and CDR2 YFSETQ.

The CDR3 here is CASSHGWGGGKQETQYF. In DNA, the CDR3 is TGTGCCAGCAGCCACGGTTGGGGGGGCGGAAAACAAGAGACCCAGTACTTC. This chain joins TRBV11-3 and TRBJ2-5; D is perhaps TRBD2 (7 bases). The germline CDR1 and CDR2 sequences are SGHNT and YENEEA. V was pared by 5 bases and J by 2 bases, with 21 bases between. CDR3 length: 17 residues.

Many counts were recorded for this clonotype. The genes are TRBV28 and TRBJ1-2; no definite D call. Germline values: CDR1 MDHEN, CDR2 SYDVKM. V was clipped by 6 bases and J by 6 bases, with 14 bases between them. The CDR3 runs to 13 residues. Here the CDR3 reads CASRNTPVDGYTF. The CDR3 DNA reads as TGTGCCAGCAGGAACACACCGGTTGATGGCTACACCTTC.

To note about this clonotype: A much larger clone sits a single nucleotide away, making a read error possible. The chain couples TRBV15 to TRBJ2-3; D call uncertain. CDR3 size: 12 residues. The V end was cut by 5 bases, the J end by 3 bases, with 6 bases between. Germline V gene lookup returns CDR1 LNHNV and CDR2 YYDKDF (reference sequence). CDR3 sequence (DNA): TGTGCCACCAGCGACCGGACAGATACGCAGTATTTT. Translating it yields CATSDRTDTQYF.

Only a few counts were recorded for this clonotype. This rearrangement joins TRBV9 to TRBJ2-7; TRBD1 aligns across 9 bases. V lost 4 bases, J lost 6 bases, and 8 bases stayed unmatched. In germline, CDR1 is SGDLS, CDR2 YYNGEE. The CDR3 is 14 amino acids. CDR3 amino acids: CASSPSYRGREQYF. CDR3 in DNA: TGTGCCAGCAGCCCTAGTTACAGGGGGCGCGAGCAGTACTTC.

CDR3 nucleotides: TGCAGTGCTAGAGTCCTGGGCGTCGCAGATACGCAGTATTTT. It specifies CSARVLGVADTQYF. The chain couples TRBV20-1 to TRBJ2-3; D ambiguous. V was pared by 1 base and J by 4 bases, with 12 bases between. Germline-derived CDR1 and CDR2 are DFQATT and SNEGSKA (reference sequence). The CDR3 has 14 residues.

Ten or more counts support this clonotype. The chain combines TRBV12-3 or TRBV12-4 with TRBJ2-3; D might be TRBD1 (6 bases). Trimming shortened V by 6 bases and J by 1 base, and 11 bases separated the two germline ends. The CDR3 has 14 residues. The CDR3 nucleotides read TGTGCCAGCAGGGACAGCTCGGGCACAGATACGCAGTATTTT. Amino acids: CASRDSSGTDTQYF.